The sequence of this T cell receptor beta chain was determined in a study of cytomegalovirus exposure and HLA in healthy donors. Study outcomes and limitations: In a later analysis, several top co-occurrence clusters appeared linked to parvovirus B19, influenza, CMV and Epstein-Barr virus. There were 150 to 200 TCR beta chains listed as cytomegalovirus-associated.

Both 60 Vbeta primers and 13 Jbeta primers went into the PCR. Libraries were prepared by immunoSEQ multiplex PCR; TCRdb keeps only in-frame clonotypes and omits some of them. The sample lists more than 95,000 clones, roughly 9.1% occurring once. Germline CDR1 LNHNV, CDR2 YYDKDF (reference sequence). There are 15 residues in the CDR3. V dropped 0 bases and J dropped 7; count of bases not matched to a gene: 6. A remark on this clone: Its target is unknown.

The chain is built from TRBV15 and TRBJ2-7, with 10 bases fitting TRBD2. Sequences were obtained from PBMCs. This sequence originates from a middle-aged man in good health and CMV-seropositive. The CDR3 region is CATSRDLAGAGEQYF. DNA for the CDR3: TGTGCCACCAGCAGAGATCTAGCGGGAGCGGGGGAGCAGTACTTC. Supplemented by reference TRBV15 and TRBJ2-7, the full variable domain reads DAMVIQNPRYQVTQFGKPVTLSCSQTLNHNVMYWYQQKSSQAPKLLFHYYDKDFNNEADTPDNFQSRRPNTSFCFLDIRSPGLGDTAMYLCATSRDLAGAGEQYFGPGTRLTVT.